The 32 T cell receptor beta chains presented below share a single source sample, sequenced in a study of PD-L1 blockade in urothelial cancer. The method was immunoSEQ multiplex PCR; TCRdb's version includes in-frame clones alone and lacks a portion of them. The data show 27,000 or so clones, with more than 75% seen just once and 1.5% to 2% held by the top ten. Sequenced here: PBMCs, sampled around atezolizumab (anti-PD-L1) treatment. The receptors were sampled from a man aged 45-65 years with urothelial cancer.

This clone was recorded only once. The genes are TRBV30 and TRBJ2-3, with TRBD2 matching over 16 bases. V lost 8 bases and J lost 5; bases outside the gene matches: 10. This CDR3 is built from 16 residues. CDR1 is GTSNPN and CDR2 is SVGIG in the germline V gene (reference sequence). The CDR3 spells CARTGTSGRVGDTQYF. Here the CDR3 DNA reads TGTGCCCGAACCGGGACTAGCGGGAGGGTAGGAGATACGCAGTATTTT.

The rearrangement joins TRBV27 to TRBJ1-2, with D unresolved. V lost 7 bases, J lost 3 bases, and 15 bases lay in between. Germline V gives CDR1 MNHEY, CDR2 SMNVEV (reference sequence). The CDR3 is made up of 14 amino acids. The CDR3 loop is CASKQTNGDYGYTF. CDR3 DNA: TGTGCCAGCAAGCAGACTAACGGGGACTATGGCTACACCTTC.

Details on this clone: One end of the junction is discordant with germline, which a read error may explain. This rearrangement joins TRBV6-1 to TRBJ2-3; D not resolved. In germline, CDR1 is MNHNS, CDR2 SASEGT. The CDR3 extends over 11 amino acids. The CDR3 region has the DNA TGTGCCAGCAGTGTGGGCCCCGTACCGAATTTT. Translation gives CASSVGPVPNF.

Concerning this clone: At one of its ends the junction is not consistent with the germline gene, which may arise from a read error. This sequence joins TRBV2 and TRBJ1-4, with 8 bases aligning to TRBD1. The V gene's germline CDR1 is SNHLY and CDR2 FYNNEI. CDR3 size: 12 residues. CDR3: CASSEALLGQDF. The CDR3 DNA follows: TGTGCCAGCAGTGAAGCGCTTCTGGGACAGGATTTT.

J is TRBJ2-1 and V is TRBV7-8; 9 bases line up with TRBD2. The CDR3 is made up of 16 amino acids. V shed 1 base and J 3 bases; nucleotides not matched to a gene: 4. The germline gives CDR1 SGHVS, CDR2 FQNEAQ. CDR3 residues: CASSLVSGRLYNEQFF. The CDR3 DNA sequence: TGTGCCAGCAGCTTAGTAAGCGGGAGGCTCTACAATGAGCAGTTCTTC.

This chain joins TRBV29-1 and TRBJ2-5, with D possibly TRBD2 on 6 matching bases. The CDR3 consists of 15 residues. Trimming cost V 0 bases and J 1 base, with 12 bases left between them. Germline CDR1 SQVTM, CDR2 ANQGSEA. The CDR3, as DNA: TGCAGCGTTGAAGAGGAGGGACGGCGCCAAGAGACCCAGTACTTC. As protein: CSVEEEGRRQETQYF.

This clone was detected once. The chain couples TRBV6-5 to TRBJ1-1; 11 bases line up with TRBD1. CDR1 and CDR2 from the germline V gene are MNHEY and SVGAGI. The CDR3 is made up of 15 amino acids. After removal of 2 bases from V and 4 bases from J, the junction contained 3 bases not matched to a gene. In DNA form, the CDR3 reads TGTGCCAGCAGTTACGGAGGGACAGGGGGCACTGAAGCTTTCTTT. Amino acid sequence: CASSYGGTGGTEAFF.

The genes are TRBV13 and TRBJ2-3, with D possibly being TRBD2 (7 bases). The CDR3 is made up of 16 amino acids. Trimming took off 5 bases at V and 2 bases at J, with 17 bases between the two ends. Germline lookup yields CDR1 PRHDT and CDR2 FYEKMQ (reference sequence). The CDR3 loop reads CASSISPGGATDTQYF. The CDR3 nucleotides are TGTGCCAGCAGCATAAGTCCTGGGGGGGCCACAGATACGCAGTATTTT.

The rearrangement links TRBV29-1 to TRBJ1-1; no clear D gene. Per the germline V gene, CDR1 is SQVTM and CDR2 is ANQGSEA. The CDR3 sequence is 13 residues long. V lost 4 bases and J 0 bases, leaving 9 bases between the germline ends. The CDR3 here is CSVAAAMNTEAFF. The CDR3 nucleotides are TGCAGCGTTGCGGCAGCGATGAACACTGAAGCTTTCTTT. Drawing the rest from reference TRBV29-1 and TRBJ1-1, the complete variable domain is SAVISQKPSRDICQRGTSLTIQCQVDSQVTMMFWYRQQPGQSLTLIATANQGSEATYESGFVIDKFPISRPNLTFSTLTVSNMSPEDSSIYLCSVAAAMNTEAFFGQGTRLTVV.

CDR3 bases: TGCAGCGTTGATTCAAACACAGATACGCAGTATTTT. Its translation: CSVDSNTDTQYF. The chain joins TRBV29-1 to TRBJ2-3; unclear D gene. The CDR3 runs to 12 residues. CDR1 is SQVTM, CDR2 ANQGSEA, per germline. The V end was cut by 3 bases, the J end by 2 bases, with 6 bases between.

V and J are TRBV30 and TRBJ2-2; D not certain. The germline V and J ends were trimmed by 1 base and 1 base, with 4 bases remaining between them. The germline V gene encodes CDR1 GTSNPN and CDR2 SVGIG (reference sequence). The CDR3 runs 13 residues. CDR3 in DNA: TGTGCCTGGAGTGACAAGAACACCGGGGAGCTGTTTTTT. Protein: CAWSDKNTGELFF.

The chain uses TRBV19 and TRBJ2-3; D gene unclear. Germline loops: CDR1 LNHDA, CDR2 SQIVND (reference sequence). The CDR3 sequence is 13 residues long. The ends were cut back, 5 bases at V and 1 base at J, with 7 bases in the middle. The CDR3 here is CASSPGRTDTQYF. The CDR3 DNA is TGTGCCAGTAGTCCGGGTCGCACAGATACGCAGTATTTT. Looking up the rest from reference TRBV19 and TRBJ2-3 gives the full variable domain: DGGITQSPKYLFRKEGQNVTLSCEQNLNHDAMYWYRQDPGQGLRLIYYSQIVNDFQKGDIAEGYSVSREKKESFPLTVTSAQKNPTAFYLCASSPGRTDTQYFGPGTRLTVL.

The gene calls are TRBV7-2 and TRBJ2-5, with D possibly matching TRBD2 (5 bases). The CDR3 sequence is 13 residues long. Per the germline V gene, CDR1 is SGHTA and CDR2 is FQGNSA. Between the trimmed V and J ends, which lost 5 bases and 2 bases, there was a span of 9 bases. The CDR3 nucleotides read TGTGCCAGCAGCCCTACTAGGCAAGAGACCCAGTACTTC. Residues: CASSPTRQETQYF.

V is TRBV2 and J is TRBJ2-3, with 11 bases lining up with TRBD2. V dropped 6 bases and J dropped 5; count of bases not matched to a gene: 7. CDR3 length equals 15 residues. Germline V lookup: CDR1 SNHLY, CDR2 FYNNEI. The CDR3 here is CASSAGTSGLDTQYF. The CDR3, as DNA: TGTGCCAGCAGCGCCGGGACTAGCGGTTTAGATACGCAGTATTTT.

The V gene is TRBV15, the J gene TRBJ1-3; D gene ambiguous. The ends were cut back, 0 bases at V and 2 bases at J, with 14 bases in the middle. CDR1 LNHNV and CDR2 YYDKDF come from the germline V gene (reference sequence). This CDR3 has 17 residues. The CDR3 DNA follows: TGTGCCACCAGCAGAGAGAGTTTGACATCGGCTGGAAACACCATATATTTT. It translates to CATSRESLTSAGNTIYF.

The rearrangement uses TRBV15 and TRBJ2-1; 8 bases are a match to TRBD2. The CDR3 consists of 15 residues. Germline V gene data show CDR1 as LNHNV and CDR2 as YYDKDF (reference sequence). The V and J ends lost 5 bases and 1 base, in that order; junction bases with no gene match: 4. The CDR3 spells CATSRTSGSYNEQFF. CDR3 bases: TGTGCCACCAGCCGTACTAGCGGATCCTACAATGAGCAGTTCTTC. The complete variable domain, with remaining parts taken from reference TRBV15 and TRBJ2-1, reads DAMVIQNPRYQVTQFGKPVTLSCSQTLNHNVMYWYQQKSSQAPKLLFHYYDKDFNNEADTPDNFQSRRPNTSFCFLDIRSPGLGDTAMYLCATSRTSGSYNEQFFGPGTRLTVL.

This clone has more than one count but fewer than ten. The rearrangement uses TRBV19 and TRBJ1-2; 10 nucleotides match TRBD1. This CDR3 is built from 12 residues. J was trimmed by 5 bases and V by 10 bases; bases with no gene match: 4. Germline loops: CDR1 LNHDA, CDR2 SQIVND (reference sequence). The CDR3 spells CATLDRGYGYTF. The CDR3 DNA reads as TGTGCCACCTTGGACAGGGGGTATGGCTACACCTTC.

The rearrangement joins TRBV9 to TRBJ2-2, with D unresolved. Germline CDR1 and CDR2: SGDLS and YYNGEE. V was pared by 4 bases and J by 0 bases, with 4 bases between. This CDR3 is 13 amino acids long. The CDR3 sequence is CASSSTNTGELFF. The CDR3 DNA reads TGTGCCAGCAGCTCAACGAACACCGGGGAGCTGTTTTTT.

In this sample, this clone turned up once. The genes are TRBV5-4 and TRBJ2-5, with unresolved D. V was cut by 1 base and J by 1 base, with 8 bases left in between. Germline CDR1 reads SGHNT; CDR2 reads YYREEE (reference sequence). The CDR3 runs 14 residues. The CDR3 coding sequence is TGTGCCAGCAGCTTGAGTTTCGGCCAAGAGACCCAGTACTTC. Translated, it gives CASSLSFGQETQYF. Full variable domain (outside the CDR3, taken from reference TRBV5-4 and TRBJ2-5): ETGVTQSPTHLIKTRGQQVTLRCSSQSGHNTVSWYQQALGQGPQFIFQYYREEENGRGNFPPRFSGLQFPNYSSELNVNALELDDSALYLCASSLSFGQETQYFGPGTRLLVL.

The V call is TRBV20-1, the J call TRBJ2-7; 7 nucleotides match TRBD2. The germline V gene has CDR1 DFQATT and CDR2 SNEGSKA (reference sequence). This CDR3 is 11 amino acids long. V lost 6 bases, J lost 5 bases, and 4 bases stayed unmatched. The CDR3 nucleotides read TGCAGTGCCCCCCGGGGGGACGAGCAGTACTTC. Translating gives CSAPRGDEQYF.

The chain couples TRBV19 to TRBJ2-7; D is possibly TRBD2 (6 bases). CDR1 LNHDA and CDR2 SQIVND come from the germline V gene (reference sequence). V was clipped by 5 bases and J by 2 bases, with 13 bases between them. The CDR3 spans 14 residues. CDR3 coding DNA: TGTGCCAGTAGTCTACGGGGGAGCCCCTACGAGCAGTACTTC. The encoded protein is CASSLRGSPYEQYF.

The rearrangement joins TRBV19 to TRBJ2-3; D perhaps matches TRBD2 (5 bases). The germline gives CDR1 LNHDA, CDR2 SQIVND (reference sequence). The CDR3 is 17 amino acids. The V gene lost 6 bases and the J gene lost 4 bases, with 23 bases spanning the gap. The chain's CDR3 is CASSHTPLVSAADTQYF. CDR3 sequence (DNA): TGTGCCAGTAGCCATACCCCACTAGTCTCGGCGGCAGATACGCAGTATTTT.

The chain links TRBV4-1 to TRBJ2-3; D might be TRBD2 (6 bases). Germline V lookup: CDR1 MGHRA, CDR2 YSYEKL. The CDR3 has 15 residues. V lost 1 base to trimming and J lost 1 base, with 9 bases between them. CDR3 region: CASSQVASGTDTQYF. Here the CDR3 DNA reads TGCGCCAGCAGCCAAGTGGCTAGCGGCACAGATACGCAGTATTTT.

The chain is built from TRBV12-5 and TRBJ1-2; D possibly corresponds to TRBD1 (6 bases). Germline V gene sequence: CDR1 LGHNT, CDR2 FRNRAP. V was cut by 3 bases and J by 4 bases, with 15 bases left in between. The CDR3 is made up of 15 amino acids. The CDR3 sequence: CASGFGQGRGYGYTF. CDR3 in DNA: TGTGCTAGTGGTTTTGGGCAGGGGAGGGGCTATGGCTACACCTTC.

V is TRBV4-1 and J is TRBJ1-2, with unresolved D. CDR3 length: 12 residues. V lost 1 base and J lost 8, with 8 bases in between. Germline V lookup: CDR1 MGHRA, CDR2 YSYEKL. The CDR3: CASSQGAQGYTF. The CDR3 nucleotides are TGCGCCAGCAGCCAAGGGGCACAGGGCTACACCTTC.

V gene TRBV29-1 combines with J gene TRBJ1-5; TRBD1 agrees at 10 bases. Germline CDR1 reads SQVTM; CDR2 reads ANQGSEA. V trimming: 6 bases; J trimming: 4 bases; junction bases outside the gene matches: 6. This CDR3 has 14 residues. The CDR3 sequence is CSVTGTGVNQPQHF. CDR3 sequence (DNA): TGCAGCGTAACCGGGACAGGGGTGAATCAGCCCCAGCATTTT.

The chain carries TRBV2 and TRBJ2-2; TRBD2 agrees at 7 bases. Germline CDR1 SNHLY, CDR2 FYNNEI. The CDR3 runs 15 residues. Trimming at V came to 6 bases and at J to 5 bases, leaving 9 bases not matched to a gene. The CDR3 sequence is CASRGGWGITGELFF. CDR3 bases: TGTGCCAGCAGGGGGGGGTGGGGTATTACCGGGGAGCTGTTTTTT.

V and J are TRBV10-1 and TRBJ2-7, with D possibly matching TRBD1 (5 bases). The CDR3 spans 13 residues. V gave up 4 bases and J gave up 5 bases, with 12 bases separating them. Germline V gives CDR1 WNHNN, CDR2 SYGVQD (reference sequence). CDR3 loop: CASSGVRVNEQYF. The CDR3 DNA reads TGCGCCAGCAGTGGAGTCAGGGTGAACGAGCAGTACTTC.

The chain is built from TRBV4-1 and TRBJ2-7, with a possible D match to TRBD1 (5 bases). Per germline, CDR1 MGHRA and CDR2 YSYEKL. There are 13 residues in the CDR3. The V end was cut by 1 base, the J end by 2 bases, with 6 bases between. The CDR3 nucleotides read TGCGCCAGCAGCCAAGGGGGCCCCTACGAGCAGTACTTC. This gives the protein CASSQGGPYEQYF.

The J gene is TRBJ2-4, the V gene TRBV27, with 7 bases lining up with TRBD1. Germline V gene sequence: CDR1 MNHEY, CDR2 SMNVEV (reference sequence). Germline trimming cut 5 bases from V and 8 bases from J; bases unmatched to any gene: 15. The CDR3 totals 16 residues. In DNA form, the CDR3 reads TGTGCCAGCAGTCCCAATCGCCGCAGGGGGAAATACATTCAGTACTTC. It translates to CASSPNRRRGKYIQYF.

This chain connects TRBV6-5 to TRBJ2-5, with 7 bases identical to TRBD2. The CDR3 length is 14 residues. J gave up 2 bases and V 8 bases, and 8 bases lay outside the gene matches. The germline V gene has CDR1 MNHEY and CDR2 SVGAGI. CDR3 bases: TGTGCCAGCGGGGCTAGCGGAATTCAAGAGACCCAGTACTTC. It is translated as CASGASGIQETQYF.

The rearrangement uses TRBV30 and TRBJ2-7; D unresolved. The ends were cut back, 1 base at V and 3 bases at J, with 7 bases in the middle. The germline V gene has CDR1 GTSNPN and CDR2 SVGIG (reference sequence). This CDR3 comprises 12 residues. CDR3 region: CAWSATGYEQYF. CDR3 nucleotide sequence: TGTGCCTGGAGTGCGACTGGCTACGAGCAGTACTTC.